This TCR beta chain originates from a study of PD-L1 blockade in urothelial cancer. In the study overall: The year 2014 saw patients start atezolizumab, 1,200 mg intravenously every 3 weeks. Researchers found blood samples held a median of roughly 140,000 T cells. Study findings and constraints: Greater 3-week expansion of tumor-associated blood clones was recorded for durable-benefit patients.

Synthetically made TCR analog templates were put into each PCR as spikes. TCRdb's copy holds only in-frame clones and misses some; the assay was immunoSEQ multiplex PCR. The sample consists of 60,000 to 85,000 clones, around 87% of them appearing once. To note about this clone: Its antigen is unknown.

The clonotype was recovered from a woman in her seventies with urothelial cancer. The source was PBMCs, collected around atezolizumab (anti-PD-L1) treatment.

The DNA for the CDR3 is TGTGCCAGCTCACCAGGGACAGGGGGTGGCGAGCAGTACTTC. Translated: CASSPGTGGGEQYF. The V gene is TRBV18, the J gene TRBJ2-7; 11 bases are shared with TRBD1. The CDR3 totals 14 residues. V was clipped by 2 bases and J by 6 bases; unmatched bases: 3. CDR1 and CDR2 from the germline V gene are KGHSH and LQKENI. The full variable domain, with the rest looked up from reference TRBV18 and TRBJ2-7, is NAGVMQNPRHLVRRRGQEARLRCSPMKGHSHVYWYRQLPEEGLKFMVYLQKENIIDESGMPKERFSAEFPKEGPSILRIQQVVRGDSAAYFCASSPGTGGGEQYFGPGTRLTVT.